These 13 T cell receptor beta chains originate from one sample sequenced in a study of blood T cell repertoires in COVID-19. Profiled with immunoSEQ multiplex PCR; TCRdb holds only in-frame clones, not every one. The data show some 100,000 clones, roughly four fifths seen once. What was sequenced was peripheral blood. These receptors came from a man aged 50-60 years with acute or convalescent COVID-19.

V gene TRBV11-2 combines with J gene TRBJ1-1; unclear D gene. CDR1 and CDR2 (germline): SGHAT, FQNNGV. The CDR3 is made up of 15 amino acids. V was pared by 1 base and J by 0 bases, with 9 bases between. Written as DNA, the CDR3 is TGTGCCAGCAGCTTAGTCGCGTATATGAACACTGAAGCTTTCTTT. Residues: CASSLVAYMNTEAFF. The full variable domain, with the rest looked up from reference TRBV11-2 and TRBJ1-1, is EAGVAQSPRYKIIEKRQSVAFWCNPISGHATLYWYQQILGQGPKLLIQFQNNGVVDDSQLPKDRFSAERLKGVDSTLKIQPAKLEDSAVYLCASSLVAYMNTEAFFGQGTRLTVV.

This chain connects TRBV28 to TRBJ1-1; the D is unclear. Deletions cut 2 bases from V and 5 bases from J, with 6 bases between. The germline CDR1 and CDR2 sequences are MDHEN and SYDVKM. There are 12 residues in the CDR3. This chain's CDR3 is CASSLTETEAFF. In DNA form, the CDR3 reads TGTGCCAGCAGTTTAACGGAGACTGAAGCTTTCTTT.

The chain is built from TRBV2 and TRBJ2-1; TRBD2 matches at 8 bases. Germline trimming cut 1 base from V and 8 bases from J; bases unmatched to any gene: 10. CDR1 and CDR2 from the germline V gene are SNHLY and FYNNEI. The CDR3 totals 16 residues. The CDR3 here is CASSEVNAGGKDEQFF. The CDR3 nucleotides read TGTGCCAGCAGTGAAGTGAACGCGGGGGGCAAGGATGAGCAGTTCTTC.

The chain uses TRBV23-1 and TRBJ2-7, with D hard to call. TRBV23-1 is labeled an ORF, and its function is uncertain. Trimming pared 2 bases from V and 3 bases from J, leaving 5 bases between. The CDR3 totals 12 residues. The CDR3 loop reads CASSQLSYEQYF. CDR3 DNA: TGCGCCAGCAGTCAACTGAGCTACGAGCAGTACTTC.

The CDR3 loop reads CASSLRGGYEQYF. The CDR3 DNA follows: TGTGCCAGCAGTTTAAGGGGAGGGTACGAGCAGTACTTC. The chain recombines TRBV12-3 or TRBV12-4 with TRBJ2-7, with 7 nucleotides matching TRBD2. This CDR3 has 13 residues. V gave up 2 bases and J gave up 4 bases; unmatched junction bases: 2.

The chain uses TRBV11-2 and TRBJ1-2; 8 bases map to TRBD1. V was pared by 3 bases and J by 7 bases, with 1 base of the junction left unmatched. This CDR3 has 12 amino acids. CDR1 and CDR2 from the germline V gene are SGHAT and FQNNGV. The CDR3 sequence is CASSLDRVGYTF. The CDR3 nucleotides are TGTGCCAGCAGCTTGGACAGGGTTGGCTACACCTTC.

The count of this clone is one. The V and J genes are TRBV11-1 and TRBJ2-5, with D possibly being TRBD2 (5 bases). V was shortened by 4 bases and J by 5 bases, with 14 bases between the two germline ends. CDR1 is SGHAT, CDR2 FQDESV, per germline (reference sequence). The CDR3 totals 14 residues. The CDR3 region has the DNA TGTGCCAGCAGCTCCGGGCCTACGGGGGAGACCCAGTACTTC. Encoded protein: CASSSGPTGETQYF.

The rearrangement uses TRBV19 and TRBJ1-4; D is unresolved. V gave up 4 bases and J gave up 6 bases, with 24 bases separating them. Per the germline V gene, CDR1 is LNHDA and CDR2 is SQIVND (reference sequence). This CDR3 region has 18 residues. Here the CDR3 DNA reads TGTGCCAGTAGTACGCCACCGGCGACGGAGATCTGGTATGAAAAACTGTTTTTT. Its protein product is CASSTPPATEIWYEKLFF. Full variable domain (rest looked up from reference TRBV19 and TRBJ1-4): DGGITQSPKYLFRKEGQNVTLSCEQNLNHDAMYWYRQDPGQGLRLIYYSQIVNDFQKGDIAEGYSVSREKKESFPLTVTSAQKNPTAFYLCASSTPPATEIWYEKLFFGSGTQLSVL.

This clone showed up many times. The V and J genes are TRBV5-6 and TRBJ2-2; D perhaps matches TRBD2 (6 bases). From germline, CDR1 is SGHDT and CDR2 YYEEEE. The CDR3 extends over 15 amino acids. The V end lost 4 bases, the J end lost 1 base, and 11 bases lay between the germline ends. This chain's CDR3 is CASSTPGLNTGELFF. DNA of the CDR3: TGTGCCAGCAGCACCCCGGGACTGAACACCGGGGAGCTGTTTTTT.

This clone was observed once. The chain uses TRBV7-9 and TRBJ1-2, with no clear D. The ends were cut back, 5 bases at V and 0 bases at J, with 16 bases in the middle. Germline CDR1 is SEHNR and CDR2 is FQNEAQ (reference sequence). This CDR3 comprises 16 residues. The CDR3 region is CASSIERTGANYGYTF. The CDR3 DNA follows: TGTGCCAGCAGCATAGAGAGAACCGGAGCTAACTATGGCTACACCTTC.

This chain joins TRBV6-5 and TRBJ1-2, with D possibly TRBD1 on 6 matching bases. The ends were cut back, 6 bases at V and 5 bases at J, with 19 bases in the middle. The germline V gene encodes CDR1 MNHEY and CDR2 SVGAGI. The CDR3 has 15 amino acids. In DNA, the CDR3 is TGTGCCAGCAGCAAGAGGGGGAGGGAAGAATATGGCTACACCTTC. This codes for CASSKRGREEYGYTF.

This chain connects TRBV9 to TRBJ2-2; D remains ambiguous. V was shortened by 3 bases and J by 4 bases, with 13 bases between the two germline ends. The CDR3 sequence is 15 residues long. Germline V gives CDR1 SGDLS, CDR2 YYNGEE. In nucleotides, the CDR3 is TGTGCCAGCAGCGCCTTAGACTCATTCACCGGGGAGCTGTTTTTT. Translation gives CASSALDSFTGELFF.

The count of this clone is one. The CDR3 DNA reads TGCAGCGTTATGGCCGGAGCCTCCTACGAGCAGTACTTC. Translated, it gives CSVMAGASYEQYF. The chain links TRBV29-1 to TRBJ2-7; D unclear. V gave up 5 bases and J gave up 0 bases, with 11 bases separating them. The CDR3 consists of 13 residues. Per the germline V gene, CDR1 is SQVTM and CDR2 is ANQGSEA.